This entry lists 32 T cell receptor beta chains sequenced from one sample in a study of identical twins. TCRdb re-called the 5' RACE reads with MiXCR, one entry per CDR3 protein. Of 200,000 to 300,000 distinct CDR3 sequences listed, over 9.5% are singletons. Material: memory T cells sorted from blood. The origin of the receptors is a man aged 50-60 years in good health.

This clonotype was counted only a few times. The chain has TRBV15 and TRBJ1-5, with D maybe TRBD1 (5 bases). Germline loops: CDR1 LNHNV, CDR2 YYDKDF (reference sequence). The V end was cut by 8 bases, the J end by 0 bases, with 14 bases between. This CDR3 comprises 15 residues. In DNA, the CDR3 is TGTGCCACCGGGTCCCAGGGTTATAGCAATCAGCCCCAGCATTTT. Translated: CATGSQGYSNQPQHF.

This clonotype has ten or more counts. The J gene is TRBJ2-3, the V gene TRBV11-2; D is undetermined. The germline gives CDR1 SGHAT, CDR2 FQNNGV. Deletions cut 1 base from V and 5 bases from J, with 13 bases between. The CDR3 totals 15 residues. In nucleotides, the CDR3 is TGTGCCAGCAGCTTAGGGTTACTGACCGTAGATACGCAGTATTTT. Encoded protein: CASSLGLLTVDTQYF. Based on the CDR3 plus reference TRBV11-2 and TRBJ2-3, the full variable domain is EAGVAQSPRYKIIEKRQSVAFWCNPISGHATLYWYQQILGQGPKLLIQFQNNGVVDDSQLPKDRFSAERLKGVDSTLKIQPAKLEDSAVYLCASSLGLLTVDTQYFGPGTRLTVL.

Concerning this clonotype: A read error may explain this, as a much larger clone is one base away. The CDR3 ends on some other residue instead of the conserved phenylalanine or tryptophan, so this is likely a read error. The genes are TRBV20-1 and TRBJ2-5; 8 bases line up with TRBD2. Germline CDR1 DFQATT, CDR2 SNEGSKA (reference sequence). This CDR3 is 13 amino acids long. Losses at the gene ends were 7 bases for V and 6 bases for J; bases not matched to a gene: 10. This chain's CDR3 is CSVKREYLKTQYS. As DNA, the CDR3 is TGCAGTGTTAAGCGGGAGTATCTAAAGACCCAGTACTCC.

A few counts support this clonotype. The chain links TRBV6-1 to TRBJ2-3; 15 bases align to TRBD2. The CDR3 length is 14 residues. The V segment lost 8 bases and the J segment 6 bases; nucleotides outside the gene matches: 3. Looked up from germline, CDR1 is MNHNS and CDR2 is SASEGT. CDR3 sequence: CASSGTSGRDTQYF. The DNA for the CDR3 is TGTGCCAGCTCCGGGACTAGCGGGAGGGATACGCAGTATTTT.

This clonotype was counted only a few times. The rearrangement uses TRBV5-1 and TRBJ2-1; 7 bases map to TRBD2. Germline CDR1 is SGHRS and CDR2 is YFSETQ. V dropped 4 bases and J dropped 3; count of bases not matched to a gene: 13. The CDR3 totals 17 residues. The CDR3 is CASSPFRAGVGYNEQFF. The CDR3 DNA sequence: TGCGCCAGCAGCCCCTTTCGTGCGGGAGTCGGCTACAATGAGCAGTTCTTC. Together with reference TRBV5-1 and TRBJ2-1, the CDR3 gives the full variable domain: KAGVTQTPRYLIKTRGQQVTLSCSPISGHRSVSWYQQTPGQGLQFLFEYFSETQRNKGNFPGRFSGRQFSNSRSEMNVSTLELGDSALYLCASSPFRAGVGYNEQFFGPGTRLTVL.

The sample holds one count of this clonotype. The genes are TRBV4-3 and TRBJ1-2, with D possibly TRBD1 on 5 matching bases. The CDR3 contains 12 residues. In germline, CDR1 is LGHNA, CDR2 YSLEER. Trimming removed 2 bases from V and 7 bases from J, with 8 bases in between. This CDR3 is CASSQQGGGYTF. In nucleotides, the CDR3 is TGCGCCAGCAGCCAACAGGGTGGTGGCTACACCTTC.

In its sample, this clonotype was seen many times. The CDR3 nucleotides read TGCAGCGTTGAGCGGGGGAGGAACACTGAAGCTTTCTTT. Protein product: CSVERGRNTEAFF. The rearrangement joins TRBV29-1 to TRBJ1-1, with D maybe TRBD1 (5 bases). Germline CDR1 reads SQVTM; CDR2 reads ANQGSEA. The CDR3 contains 13 residues. Trimming stripped 3 bases from V and 1 base from J, with 9 bases between.

This clonotype was seen repeatedly, ten times or more. V gene TRBV5-1 combines with J gene TRBJ1-2; 7 nucleotides match TRBD1. The CDR3 extends over 16 amino acids. Trimming at V came to 4 bases and at J to 2 bases, leaving 11 bases not matched to a gene. Germline CDR1 SGHRS, CDR2 YFSETQ. This CDR3 is CASSPGTASRNYGYTF. The CDR3 DNA reads as TGCGCCAGCAGCCCCGGGACAGCGTCCCGGAACTATGGCTACACCTTC.

This clonotype was detected a few times. The chain carries TRBV19 and TRBJ2-6, with a possible D match to TRBD2 (5 bases). Trimming took off 9 bases at V and 3 bases at J, with 12 bases between the two ends. Germline V gene sequence: CDR1 LNHDA, CDR2 SQIVND (reference sequence). The CDR3 sequence is 14 residues long. The chain's CDR3 is CASRLEGGANVLTF. The CDR3 bases are TGTGCCAGCCGTCTCGAGGGTGGGGCCAACGTCCTGACTTTC.

In this sample, this clonotype turned up many times. V usage is TRBV9 and J usage is TRBJ1-4, with D hard to call. The CDR3 consists of 14 residues. CDR1 is SGDLS, CDR2 YYNGEE, per germline. V lost 4 bases and J lost 6, with 13 bases in between. The CDR3 DNA follows: TGTGCCAGCAGCCCCCGGATCGAAGATGAAAAACTGTTTTTT. Translating it yields CASSPRIEDEKLFF.

This clonotype was found many times. The chain employs TRBV7-2 and TRBJ2-1; the match to TRBD2 covers 9 bases. Trimming cost V 0 bases and J 9 bases; bases outside gene matches: 9. From germline, CDR1 is SGHTA and CDR2 FQGNSA. The length of the CDR3 is 16 residues. This CDR3 reads CASSLAGGLAGREQFF. DNA for the CDR3: TGTGCCAGCAGCTTAGCGGGTGGGCTAGCGGGGCGTGAGCAGTTCTTC.

This clonotype has more than one count but fewer than ten. The chain uses TRBV19 and TRBJ2-1, with D maybe TRBD2 (6 bases). The CDR3 is 13 amino acids. Trimming stripped 6 bases from V and 7 bases from J, with 13 bases between. The germline CDR1 and CDR2 sequences are LNHDA and SQIVND (reference sequence). CDR3 sequence reads: CASRTPGSNEQFF. CDR3 sequence (DNA): TGTGCCAGTAGAACCCCCGGGAGTAATGAGCAGTTCTTC.

This clonotype was counted only a few times. The chain recombines TRBV25-1 with TRBJ2-7, with D perhaps TRBD1 (6 bases). Deletions cut 5 bases from V and 6 bases from J, with 14 bases between. This CDR3 comprises 13 residues. Germline loops: CDR1 MGHDK, CDR2 SYGVNS. DNA of the CDR3: TGTGCCAGCAGTTTTCACCAGGACAGCGAGCAGTACTTC. Amino acids: CASSFHQDSEQYF.

The gene calls are TRBV6-2 or TRBV6-3 and TRBJ2-1; TRBD2 might be the D (5 bases). The CDR3 is made up of 16 amino acids. Trimming shortened V by 2 bases and J by 6 bases, and 17 bases separated the two germline ends. The germline gives CDR1 MNHEY, CDR2 SVGEGT. The CDR3 sequence is CASSYNLAHPSNEQFF. CDR3 DNA: TGTGCCAGCAGTTACAACCTAGCTCACCCGTCCAATGAGCAGTTCTTC.

At least ten counts were recorded for this clonotype. The J gene is TRBJ1-1, the V gene TRBV12-3 or TRBV12-4, with D unclear. The V end lost 2 bases, the J end lost 0 bases, and 7 bases lay between the germline ends. The CDR3 runs to 14 residues. CDR3: CASSLHGMNTEAFF. The CDR3 region has the DNA TGTGCCAGCAGTTTACACGGTATGAACACTGAAGCTTTCTTT.

The chain employs TRBV5-1 and TRBJ2-3; unclear D gene. Germline CDR1 is SGHRS and CDR2 is YFSETQ. The CDR3 is made up of 14 amino acids. V lost 4 bases to trimming and J lost 2 bases, with 11 bases between them. Here the CDR3 reads CASSGRLPTDTQYF. The CDR3 nucleotides read TGCGCCAGCAGCGGCAGGCTCCCCACAGATACGCAGTATTTT. Using reference TRBV5-1 and TRBJ2-3 for the parts outside the CDR3, the full variable domain is KAGVTQTPRYLIKTRGQQVTLSCSPISGHRSVSWYQQTPGQGLQFLFEYFSETQRNKGNFPGRFSGRQFSNSRSEMNVSTLELGDSALYLCASSGRLPTDTQYFGPGTRLTVL.

This clonotype was seen only a few times. The J gene is TRBJ2-5, the V gene TRBV20-1, with 11 bases lining up with TRBD2. The V gene's germline CDR1 is DFQATT and CDR2 SNEGSKA (reference sequence). Losses at the gene ends were 6 bases for V and 5 bases for J; bases not matched to a gene: 11. This CDR3 is built from 15 residues. CDR3 protein: CSAFRLAGGGETQYF. Here the CDR3 DNA reads TGCAGTGCCTTTCGGCTAGCGGGAGGAGGTGAGACCCAGTACTTC.

This clonotype was found many times. Here the CDR3 reads CATSGYKNTEAFF. The CDR3 region has the DNA TGTGCCACCAGTGGATACAAGAACACTGAAGCTTTCTTT. J is TRBJ1-1 and V is TRBV24-1; D is ambiguous. Trimming shortened V by 5 bases and J by 1 base, and 7 bases separated the two germline ends. The germline V gene has CDR1 KGHDR and CDR2 SFDVKD. This CDR3 has 13 amino acids.

CDR3 amino acids: CASSLLSGGRLGSNIQYF. The CDR3 DNA sequence: TGCGCCAGCAGCTTGTTAAGTGGGGGTCGACTAGGTTCCAACATTCAGTACTTC. The rearrangement joins TRBV5-1 to TRBJ2-4, with a weak D call TRBD2 (6 bases). The CDR3 extends over 18 amino acids. Looked up from germline, CDR1 is SGHRS and CDR2 is YFSETQ. Trimming took off 1 base at V and 7 bases at J, with 24 bases between the two ends.

This clonotype was recorded many times. The chain has TRBV11-1 and TRBJ2-1; no clear D gene. CDR3 length: 11 residues. Trimming took off 5 bases at V and 7 bases at J, with 6 bases between the two ends. Germline V gives CDR1 SGHAT, CDR2 FQDESV (reference sequence). Here the CDR3 DNA reads TGTGCCAGCAGCACCGAGAATGAGCAGTTCTTC. It yields the protein CASSTENEQFF.

The chain links TRBV4-2 to TRBJ2-7; no clear D gene. The V gene lost 1 base and the J gene lost 2 bases, with 9 bases spanning the gap. Germline loops: CDR1 LGHNA, CDR2 YNFKEQ. This CDR3 spans 14 amino acids. This chain's CDR3 is CASSQGFSAYEQYF. CDR3 nucleotide sequence: TGTGCCAGCAGCCAAGGTTTCTCCGCCTACGAGCAGTACTTC.

This clonotype came up a few times. The chain uses TRBV11-1 and TRBJ2-2; 13 bases match TRBD2. Germline CDR1 reads SGHAT; CDR2 reads FQDESV (reference sequence). Losses at the gene ends were 0 bases for V and 5 bases for J; bases not matched to a gene: 9. The CDR3 sequence is 19 residues long. Written as DNA, the CDR3 is TGTGCCAGCAGCTTAGCGCCTGGACTAGCGGGGGAAAAGACCGGGGAGCTGTTTTTT. Residues: CASSLAPGLAGEKTGELFF. The variable domain in full, with the rest retrieved from reference TRBV11-1 and TRBJ2-2, is EAEVAQSPRYKITEKSQAVAFWCDPISGHATLYWYRQILGQGPELLVQFQDESVVDDSQLPKDRFSAERLKGVDSTLKIQPAELGDSAMYLCASSLAPGLAGEKTGELFFGEGSRLTVL.

Many counts were recorded for this clonotype. The chain has TRBV6-2 or TRBV6-3 and TRBJ2-7; maybe TRBD1 (6 bases). With 5 bases removed from V and 2 bases from J, the gap between germline ends came to 13 bases. The CDR3 length is 14 residues. The V gene's germline CDR1 is MNHEY and CDR2 SVGEGT. The CDR3: CASSPPAGAYEQYF. CDR3 coding DNA: TGTGCCAGCAGTCCCCCGGCAGGGGCCTACGAGCAGTACTTC.

This clonotype has more than one count but fewer than ten. This chain connects TRBV18 to TRBJ2-5; the D is unclear. The V end lost 8 bases, the J end lost 2 bases, and 12 bases lay between the germline ends. CDR3 length: 13 residues. Germline lookup yields CDR1 KGHSH and CDR2 LQKENI. CDR3 in amino acids: CASARGVQETQYF. CDR3 bases: TGTGCCAGCGCCCGCGGTGTTCAAGAGACCCAGTACTTC. The variable domain in full, with the rest retrieved from reference TRBV18 and TRBJ2-5, is NAGVMQNPRHLVRRRGQEARLRCSPMKGHSHVYWYRQLPEEGLKFMVYLQKENIIDESGMPKERFSAEFPKEGPSILRIQQVVRGDSAAYFCASARGVQETQYFGPGTRLLVL.

The CDR3 region has the DNA TGCAGCGGTTTAACAGGGAACTATGGCTACACCTTC. Its translation: CSGLTGNYGYTF. V and J are TRBV29-1 and TRBJ1-2; D is possibly TRBD1 (6 bases). V lost 7 bases and J lost 2, with 11 bases in between. The CDR3 contains 12 residues. The germline V gene has CDR1 SQVTM and CDR2 ANQGSEA.

A few counts support this clonotype. The CDR3 DNA reads as TGTGCCAGCAGTGAATCTCGAAGCGGGAGAGACAATGAGCAGTTCTTC. Protein sequence: CASSESRSGRDNEQFF. The chain joins TRBV2 to TRBJ2-1; 8 bases match TRBD2. There are 16 residues in the CDR3. With 2 bases clipped from V and 5 bases from J, the junction kept 8 bases outside the gene matches. Germline V gives CDR1 SNHLY, CDR2 FYNNEI.

This clonotype was observed a handful of times. This rearrangement joins TRBV7-8 to TRBJ2-2, with D possibly matching TRBD1 (8 bases). The CDR3 is made up of 17 amino acids. CDR1 is SGHVS, CDR2 FQNEAQ, per germline. The V gene lost 4 bases and the J gene lost 4 bases, with 19 bases spanning the gap. CDR3 DNA: TGTGCCAGCAGCTCGAAACAGGGGGGGTCGGGCACCGGGGAGCTGTTTTTT. Encoded protein: CASSSKQGGSGTGELFF.

This clonotype was seen more than once but under ten times. A much larger clone is a single base away; this may be a read error. The CDR3 loop is CASRRTGAYEQYF. The CDR3 DNA reads as TGTGCCAGCAGGCGGACAGGGGCCTACGAGCAGTACTTC. The chain joins TRBV27 to TRBJ2-7, with 9 bases matching TRBD1. V dropped 6 bases and J dropped 2; count of bases not matched to a gene: 2. The CDR3 runs to 13 residues. Germline loops: CDR1 MNHEY, CDR2 SMNVEV (reference sequence).

V gene TRBV4-2 combines with J gene TRBJ1-5; TRBD1 matches at 8 bases. The length of the CDR3 is 15 residues. The V segment lost 1 base and the J segment 2 bases; nucleotides outside the gene matches: 1. The germline V gene encodes CDR1 LGHNA and CDR2 YNFKEQ. The CDR3 region is CASSQATGGNQPQHF. The DNA of the CDR3 is TGTGCCAGCAGCCAAGCGACAGGGGGCAATCAGCCCCAGCATTTT.

This clonotype has just a few counts. The CDR3 DNA reads TGCGCCAGCGCCATCCCCGGAGGGAACACTGAAGCTTTCTTT. Translation gives CASAIPGGNTEAFF. The gene calls are TRBV5-1 and TRBJ1-1; D uncertain. The V and J ends lost 7 bases and 1 base respectively, with 14 bases between them. Germline V gene lookup returns CDR1 SGHRS and CDR2 YFSETQ. This CDR3 contains 14 residues.

This clonotype turned up a few times. The chain carries TRBV5-1 and TRBJ2-5; 8 bases map to TRBD2. J gave up 4 bases and V 2 bases, and 16 bases lay outside the gene matches. CDR1 and CDR2 from the germline V gene are SGHRS and YFSETQ. The CDR3 spans 18 residues. The CDR3 DNA reads as TGCGCCAGCAGCTTCCTGACTAGCGCGAATCAGGCGGGAGAGACCCAGTACTTC. Translation gives CASSFLTSANQAGETQYF. Together with reference TRBV5-1 and TRBJ2-5, the CDR3 gives the full variable domain: KAGVTQTPRYLIKTRGQQVTLSCSPISGHRSVSWYQQTPGQGLQFLFEYFSETQRNKGNFPGRFSGRQFSNSRSEMNVSTLELGDSALYLCASSFLTSANQAGETQYFGPGTRLLVL.

There are a few counts of this clonotype. This rearrangement joins TRBV5-6 to TRBJ2-1; a weak D match, TRBD2 (6 bases). Germline assignment: CDR1 SGHDT and CDR2 YYEEEE. There are 14 residues in the CDR3. The V end was cut by 4 bases, the J end by 7 bases, with 15 bases between. The CDR3 here is CASSTQLLANEQFF. CDR3 sequence (DNA): TGTGCCAGCAGCACCCAACTCCTAGCGAATGAGCAGTTCTTC.